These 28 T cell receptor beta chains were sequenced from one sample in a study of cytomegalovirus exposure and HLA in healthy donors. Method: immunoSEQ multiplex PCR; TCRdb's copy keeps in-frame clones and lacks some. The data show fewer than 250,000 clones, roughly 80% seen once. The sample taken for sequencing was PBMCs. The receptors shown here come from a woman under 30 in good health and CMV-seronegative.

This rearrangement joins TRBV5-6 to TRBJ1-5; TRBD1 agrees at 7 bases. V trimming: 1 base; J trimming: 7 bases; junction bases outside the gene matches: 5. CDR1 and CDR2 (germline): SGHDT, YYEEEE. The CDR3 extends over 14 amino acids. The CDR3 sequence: CASSLRGPGQPQHF. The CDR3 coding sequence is TGTGCCAGCAGCTTGAGGGGGCCCGGACAGCCCCAGCATTTT.

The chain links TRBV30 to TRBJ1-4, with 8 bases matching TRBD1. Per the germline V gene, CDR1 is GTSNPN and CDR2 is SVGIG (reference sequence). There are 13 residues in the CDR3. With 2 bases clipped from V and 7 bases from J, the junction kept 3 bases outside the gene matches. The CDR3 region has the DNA TGTGCCTGGAGTCCCACAGGGGGTGAAAAACTGTTTTTT. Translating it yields CAWSPTGGEKLFF.

The CDR3 DNA reads as TGTGCCAGCAGTGTCCGGGACAGGGGAGATAGGAATGAAAAACTGTTTTTT. Amino acids: CASSVRDRGDRNEKLFF. V is TRBV6-1 and J is TRBJ1-4; 10 bases match TRBD1. CDR3 length equals 17 residues. CDR1 and CDR2 (germline): MNHNS, SASEGT. Unmatched junction bases numbered 10, after V lost 4 bases and J lost 5 bases.

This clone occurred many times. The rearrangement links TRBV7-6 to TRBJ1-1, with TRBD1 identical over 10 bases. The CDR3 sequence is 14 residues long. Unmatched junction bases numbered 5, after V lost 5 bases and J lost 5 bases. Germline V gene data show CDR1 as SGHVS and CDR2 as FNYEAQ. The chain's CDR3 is CASSPRDRGTEAFF. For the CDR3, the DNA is TGTGCCAGCAGCCCCAGGGACAGGGGAACTGAAGCTTTCTTT.

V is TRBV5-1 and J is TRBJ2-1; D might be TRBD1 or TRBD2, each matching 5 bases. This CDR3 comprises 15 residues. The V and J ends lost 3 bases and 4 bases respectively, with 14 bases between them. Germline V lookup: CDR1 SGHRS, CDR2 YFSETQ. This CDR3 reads CASSSSGTLYNEQFF. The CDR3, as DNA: TGCGCCAGCAGCTCCTCCGGGACCTTATACAATGAGCAGTTCTTC. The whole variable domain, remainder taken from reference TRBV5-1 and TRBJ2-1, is KAGVTQTPRYLIKTRGQQVTLSCSPISGHRSVSWYQQTPGQGLQFLFEYFSETQRNKGNFPGRFSGRQFSNSRSEMNVSTLELGDSALYLCASSSSGTLYNEQFFGPGTRLTVL.

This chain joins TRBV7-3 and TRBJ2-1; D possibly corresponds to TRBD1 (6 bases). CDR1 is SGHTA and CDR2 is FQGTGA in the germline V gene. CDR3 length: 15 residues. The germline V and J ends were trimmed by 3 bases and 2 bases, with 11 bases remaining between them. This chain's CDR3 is CASSLTGSAYNEQFF. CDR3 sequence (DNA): TGTGCCAGCAGCTTGACAGGATCGGCCTACAATGAGCAGTTCTTC.

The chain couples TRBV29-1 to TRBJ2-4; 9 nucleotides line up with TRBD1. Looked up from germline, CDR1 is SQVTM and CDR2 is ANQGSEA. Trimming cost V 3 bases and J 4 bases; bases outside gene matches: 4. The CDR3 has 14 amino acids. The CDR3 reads CSVEDRGVKNIQYF. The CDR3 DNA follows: TGCAGCGTTGAGGACAGGGGTGTGAAAAACATTCAGTACTTC.

This CDR3 reads CAWSVRRVDEQFF. The DNA for the CDR3 is TGTGCCTGGAGTGTTCGCAGGGTAGATGAGCAGTTCTTC. The chain links TRBV30 to TRBJ2-1; TRBD1 is a possible D gene (5 bases). In germline, CDR1 is GTSNPN, CDR2 SVGIG (reference sequence). Trimming took off 0 bases at V and 8 bases at J, with 11 bases between the two ends. CDR3 length: 13 residues.

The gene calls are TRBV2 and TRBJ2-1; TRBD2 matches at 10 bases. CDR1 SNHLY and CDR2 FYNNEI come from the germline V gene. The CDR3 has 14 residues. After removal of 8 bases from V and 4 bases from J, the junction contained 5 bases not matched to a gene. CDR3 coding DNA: TGTGCCAGCCCCGGGACTAGCGAGTACAATGAGCAGTTCTTC. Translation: CASPGTSEYNEQFF.

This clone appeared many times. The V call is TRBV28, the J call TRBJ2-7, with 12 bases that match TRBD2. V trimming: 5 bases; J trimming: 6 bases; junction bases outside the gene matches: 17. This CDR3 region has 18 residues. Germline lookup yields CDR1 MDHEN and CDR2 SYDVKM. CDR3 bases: TGTGCCAGCAGTCTCGGAACAGCAGCCCTAGCGGGAGGGGGCGAGCAGTACTTC. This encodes CASSLGTAALAGGGEQYF.

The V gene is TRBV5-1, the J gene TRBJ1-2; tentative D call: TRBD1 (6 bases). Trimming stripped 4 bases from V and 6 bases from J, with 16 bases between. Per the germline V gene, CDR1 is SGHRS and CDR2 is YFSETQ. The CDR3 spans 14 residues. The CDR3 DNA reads TGCGCCAGCAGCCTAGCGACAGGTAGTGATGGCTACACCTTC. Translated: CASSLATGSDGYTF.

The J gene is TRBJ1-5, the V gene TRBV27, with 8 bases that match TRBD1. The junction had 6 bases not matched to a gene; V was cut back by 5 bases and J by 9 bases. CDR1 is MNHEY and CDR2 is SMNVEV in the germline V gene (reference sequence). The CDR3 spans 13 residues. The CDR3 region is CASSGQGIGPQHF. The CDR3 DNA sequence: TGTGCCAGCAGTGGACAGGGTATAGGGCCCCAGCATTTT.

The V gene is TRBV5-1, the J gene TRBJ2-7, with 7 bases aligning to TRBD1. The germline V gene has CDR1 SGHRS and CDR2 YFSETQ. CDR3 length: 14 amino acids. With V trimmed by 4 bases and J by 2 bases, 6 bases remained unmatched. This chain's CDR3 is CASSVPGQTYEQYF. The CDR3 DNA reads TGCGCCAGCAGCGTTCCGGGACAGACCTACGAGCAGTACTTC. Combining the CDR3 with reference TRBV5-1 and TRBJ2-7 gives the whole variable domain KAGVTQTPRYLIKTRGQQVTLSCSPISGHRSVSWYQQTPGQGLQFLFEYFSETQRNKGNFPGRFSGRQFSNSRSEMNVSTLELGDSALYLCASSVPGQTYEQYFGPGTRLTVT.

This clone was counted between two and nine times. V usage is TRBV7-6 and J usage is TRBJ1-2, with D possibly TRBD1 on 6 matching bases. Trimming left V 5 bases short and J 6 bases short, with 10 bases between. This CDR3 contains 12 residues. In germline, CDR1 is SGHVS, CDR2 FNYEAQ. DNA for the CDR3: TGTGCCAGCAGCCCTACAGGGAATGGCTACACCTTC. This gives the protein CASSPTGNGYTF.

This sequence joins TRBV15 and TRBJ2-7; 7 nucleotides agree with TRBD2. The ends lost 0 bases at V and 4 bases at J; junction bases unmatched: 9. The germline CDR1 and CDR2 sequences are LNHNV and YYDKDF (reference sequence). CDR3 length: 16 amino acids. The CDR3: CATSRDGEGLSYEQYF. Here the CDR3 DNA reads TGTGCCACCAGCAGAGATGGGGAGGGGTTATCATACGAGCAGTACTTC.

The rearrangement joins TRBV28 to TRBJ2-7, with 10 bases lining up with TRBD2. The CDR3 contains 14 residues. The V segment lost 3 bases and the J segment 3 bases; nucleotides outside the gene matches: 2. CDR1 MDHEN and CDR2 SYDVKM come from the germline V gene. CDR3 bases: TGTGCCAGCAGTTTTCGGACTAGCGGCTACGAGCAGTACTTC. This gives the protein CASSFRTSGYEQYF. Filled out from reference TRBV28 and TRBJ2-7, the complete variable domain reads DVKVTQSSRYLVKRTGEKVFLECVQDMDHENMFWYRQDPGLGLRLIYFSYDVKMKEKGDIPEGYSVSREKKERFSLILESASTNQTSMYLCASSFRTSGYEQYFGPGTRLTVT.

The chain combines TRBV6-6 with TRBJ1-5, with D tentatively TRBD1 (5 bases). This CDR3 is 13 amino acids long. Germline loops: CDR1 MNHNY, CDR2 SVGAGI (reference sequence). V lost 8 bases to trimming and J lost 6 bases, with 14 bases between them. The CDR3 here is CASAQGSGQPQHF. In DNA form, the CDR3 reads TGTGCCAGCGCTCAGGGTTCCGGTCAGCCCCAGCATTTT.

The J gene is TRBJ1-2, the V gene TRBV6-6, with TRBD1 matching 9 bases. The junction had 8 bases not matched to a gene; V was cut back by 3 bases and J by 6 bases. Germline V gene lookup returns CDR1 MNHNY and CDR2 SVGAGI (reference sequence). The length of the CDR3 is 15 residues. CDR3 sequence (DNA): TGTGCCAGCAGTTATTCCGGGACAGGGCATAATGGCTACACCTTC. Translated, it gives CASSYSGTGHNGYTF.

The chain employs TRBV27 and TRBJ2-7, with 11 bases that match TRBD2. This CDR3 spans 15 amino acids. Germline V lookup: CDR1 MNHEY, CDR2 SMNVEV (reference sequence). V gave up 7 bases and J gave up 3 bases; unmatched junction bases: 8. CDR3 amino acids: CASINIAGGYYEQYF. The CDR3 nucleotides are TGTGCCAGCATCAATATAGCGGGAGGGTACTACGAGCAGTACTTC.

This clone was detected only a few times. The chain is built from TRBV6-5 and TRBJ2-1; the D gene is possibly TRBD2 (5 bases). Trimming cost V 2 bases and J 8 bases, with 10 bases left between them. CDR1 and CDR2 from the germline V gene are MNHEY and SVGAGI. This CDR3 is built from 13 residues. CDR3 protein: CASSYGMRDEQFF. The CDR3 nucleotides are TGTGCCAGCAGTTACGGTATGCGGGATGAGCAGTTCTTC.

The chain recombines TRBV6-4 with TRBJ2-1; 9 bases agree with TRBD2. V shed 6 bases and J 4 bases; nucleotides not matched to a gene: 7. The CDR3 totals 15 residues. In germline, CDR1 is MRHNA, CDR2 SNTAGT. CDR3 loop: CASSPIAGVYNEQFF. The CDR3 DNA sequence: TGTGCCAGCAGCCCTATAGCGGGGGTGTACAATGAGCAGTTCTTC.

The CDR3 nucleotides read TGTGCCAGCAGTCCGTATACGAACACTGAAGCTTTCTTT. As protein: CASSPYTNTEAFF. The chain is built from TRBV27 and TRBJ1-1; the D is unclear. The CDR3 is 13 amino acids. CDR1 MNHEY and CDR2 SMNVEV come from the germline V gene (reference sequence). V lost 5 bases and J lost 1, with 8 bases in between.

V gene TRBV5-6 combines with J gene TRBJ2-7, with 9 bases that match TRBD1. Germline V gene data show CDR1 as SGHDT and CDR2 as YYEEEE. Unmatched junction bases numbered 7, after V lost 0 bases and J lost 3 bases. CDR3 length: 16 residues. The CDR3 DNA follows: TGTGCCAGCAGCTTGGATGGGGGGACAGGGAACTACGAGCAGTACTTC. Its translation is CASSLDGGTGNYEQYF.

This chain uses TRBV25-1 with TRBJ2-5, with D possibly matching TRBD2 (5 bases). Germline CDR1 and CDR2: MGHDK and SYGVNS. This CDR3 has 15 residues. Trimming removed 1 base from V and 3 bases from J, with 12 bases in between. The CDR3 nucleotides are TGTGCCAGCAGTGAATGGGAGACACGTAAAGAGACCCAGTACTTC. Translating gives CASSEWETRKETQYF.

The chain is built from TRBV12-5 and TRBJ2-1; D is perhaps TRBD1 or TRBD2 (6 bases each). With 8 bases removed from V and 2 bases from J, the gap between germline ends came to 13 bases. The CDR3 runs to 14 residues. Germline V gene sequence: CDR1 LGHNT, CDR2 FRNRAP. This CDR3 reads CASLWGAPYNEQFF. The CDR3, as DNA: TGTGCTAGTTTGTGGGGGGCCCCCTACAATGAGCAGTTCTTC.

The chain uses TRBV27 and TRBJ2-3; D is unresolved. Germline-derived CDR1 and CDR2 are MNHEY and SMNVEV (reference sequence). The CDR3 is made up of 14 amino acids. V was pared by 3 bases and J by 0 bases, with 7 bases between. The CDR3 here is CASSLGPSTDTQYF. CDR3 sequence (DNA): TGTGCCAGCAGTTTGGGCCCTAGCACAGATACGCAGTATTTT.

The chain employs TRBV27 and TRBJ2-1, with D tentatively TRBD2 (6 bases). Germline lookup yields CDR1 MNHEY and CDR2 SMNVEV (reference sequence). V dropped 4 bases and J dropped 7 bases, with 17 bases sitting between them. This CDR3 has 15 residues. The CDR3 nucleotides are TGTGCCAGCAGTTCCCGGGCAGGGAGGTGGAATGAGCAGTTCTTC. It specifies CASSSRAGRWNEQFF.

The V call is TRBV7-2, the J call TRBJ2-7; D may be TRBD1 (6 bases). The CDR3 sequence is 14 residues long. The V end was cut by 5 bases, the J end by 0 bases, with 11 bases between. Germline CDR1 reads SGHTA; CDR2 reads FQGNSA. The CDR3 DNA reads TGTGCCAGCAGCCTAGACAGGAACTCCTACGAGCAGTACTTC. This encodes CASSLDRNSYEQYF.